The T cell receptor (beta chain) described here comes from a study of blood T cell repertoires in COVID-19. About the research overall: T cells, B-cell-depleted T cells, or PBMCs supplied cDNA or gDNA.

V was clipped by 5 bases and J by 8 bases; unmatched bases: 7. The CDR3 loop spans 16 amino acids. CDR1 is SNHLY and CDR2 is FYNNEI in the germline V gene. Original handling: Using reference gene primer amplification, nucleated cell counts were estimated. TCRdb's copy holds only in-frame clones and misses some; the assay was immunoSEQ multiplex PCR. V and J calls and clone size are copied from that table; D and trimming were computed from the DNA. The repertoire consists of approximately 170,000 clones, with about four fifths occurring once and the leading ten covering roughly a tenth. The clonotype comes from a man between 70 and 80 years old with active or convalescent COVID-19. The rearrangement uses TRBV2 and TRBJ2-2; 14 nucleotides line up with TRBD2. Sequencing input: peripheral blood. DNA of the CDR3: TGTGCCAGCAGTCGACTAGCGGGAGGGCCTTCTGGGGAGCTGTTTTTT. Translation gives CASSRLAGGPSGELFF.